Listed here is a single T cell receptor beta chain. What it binds is unknown. Germline and genes: mouse. The sequence runs out 1 residue before the end of the CDR3; the remainder is reconstructed from the germline J gene. Time point in this sample: mouse harvest day 7 after allogeneic transplant. The graft held 10^6 splenic CD5+ T cells and 10^7 T-cell-depleted bone marrow cells. B6 (H2b) cells into BALB/c (H2d) mice; tissues taken at day 7 or 14. The sample originates from a study of tissue T cells after allogeneic stem cell transplantation. V gave up 1 base and J gave up 6 bases; unmatched junction bases: 4. CDR1 is NNHNN, CDR2 SYGAGS, per germline (reference sequence). The CDR3 has 15 amino acids. Whole-study findings and limits: Some tissue clones might be persisting host cells; their alloreactivity or antigen specificity was not determined. Within patients, tissue anatomy strongly shaped TCR repertoire composition.

TCRbeta CDR3 was sequenced at survey depth with template counts. Generated by immunoSEQ multiplex PCR, the TCRdb table keeps only in-frame clones and is missing some. The sample holds 6,000 or so clones, roughly 46% seen once. The receptor was derived from a female BALB/c mouse given C57BL/6 T cells with graft-versus-host disease after an allogeneic hematopoietic cell transplant. The genes are TRBV13-2 and TRBJ1-4; 9 nucleotides agree with TRBD1. Specimen: gut tissue. Partial CDR3 DNA: TGTGCCAGCGGTGATTCCGGGACAGGGCACGAAAGATTATTT. It encodes CASGDSGTGHERLF. The entire CDR3 reads CASGDSGTGHERLFF.